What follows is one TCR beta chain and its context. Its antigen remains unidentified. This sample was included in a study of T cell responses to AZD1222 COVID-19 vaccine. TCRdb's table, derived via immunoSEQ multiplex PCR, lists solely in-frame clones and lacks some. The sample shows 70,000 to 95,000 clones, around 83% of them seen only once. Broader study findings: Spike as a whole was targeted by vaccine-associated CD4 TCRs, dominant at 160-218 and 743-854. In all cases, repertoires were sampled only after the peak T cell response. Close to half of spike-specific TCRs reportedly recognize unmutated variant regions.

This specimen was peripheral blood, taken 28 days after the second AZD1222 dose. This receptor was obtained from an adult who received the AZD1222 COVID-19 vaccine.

Here the CDR3 reads CASSSAGTGDYEQYF. The CDR3 region has the DNA TGTGCCAGCAGTTCCGCCGGGACAGGGGACTACGAGCAGTACTTC. The chain couples TRBV28 to TRBJ2-7, with 10 nucleotides matching TRBD1. The CDR3 is made up of 15 amino acids. Germline trimming cut 4 bases from V and 3 bases from J; bases unmatched to any gene: 6. From germline, CDR1 is MDHEN and CDR2 SYDVKM.